The present T cell receptor beta chain was sequenced within a study of spatial heterogeneity in lung cancer. Study as a whole: As counted in raw reads, each unique TCR and UMI combination appeared more than ten times on average. Whole-study findings and limits: Higher tumor mutation counts went along with higher counts of expanded intratumoral alpha and beta TCRs.

TCRdb analysed the 5' RACE reads with MiXCR anew, one entry per CDR3 protein. The table shows fewer than 30,000 distinct CDR3 sequences, with approximately 7% occurring only once. Only a few counts were recorded for this clonotype. Antigen specificity is unknown. The time point denotes: sample taken at primary tumor resection. The material was lung tumor tissue, obtained at surgery. The receptor was isolated from a male donor with early-stage non-small cell lung cancer.

The CDR3: CASSLGQPQETQYF. CDR3 bases: TGCGCCAGCAGCTTAGGACAGCCACAAGAGACCCAGTACTTC. The rearrangement uses TRBV5-1 and TRBJ2-5, with D perhaps matching TRBD1 (6 bases). This CDR3 is built from 14 residues. Trimming took off 2 bases at V and 2 bases at J, with 10 bases between the two ends. From germline, CDR1 is SGHRS and CDR2 YFSETQ. Combining the CDR3 with reference TRBV5-1 and TRBJ2-5 gives the whole variable domain KAGVTQTPRYLIKTRGQQVTLSCSPISGHRSVSWYQQTPGQGLQFLFEYFSETQRNKGNFPGRFSGRQFSNSRSEMNVSTLELGDSALYLCASSLGQPQETQYFGPGTRLLVL.